A selection of T cell receptor beta chains follows, all from one sample in a study of Graves' ophthalmopathy and Graves' hyperthyroidism. Each CDR3 protein is one row after TCRdb ran MiXCR on the multiplex PCR reads. The sample consists of about 620,000 distinct CDR3 sequences, about a fifth of them appearing once. The source material was peripheral blood. The receptors derive from a woman aged 18 to 35 with stable Graves' hyperthyroidism. Some clones in this sample may be carry-over from other donors' samples. CDR3s leave out the opening cysteine and the closing phenylalanine or tryptophan.

>TRBV4-2|TRBJ2-7
ASSQVETGYEQY
>TRBV12-3/TRBV12-4|TRBJ2-7
ASRPGEGAFYEQY
>TRBV12-3/TRBV12-4|TRBJ2-6
ASTILRDMTSGANVLT
>TRBV27|TRBJ2-6
ASSFDVTGEFLT
>TRBV18|TRBJ2-7
ASSPVDSYEQY
>TRBV30|TRBJ1-5
AWSGFGRNQPQH
>TRBV2|TRBJ1-6
ASSDLGYNSPLH
>TRBV7-2|TRBJ1-2
ASSLGIQGGGGYT
>TRBV20-1|TRBJ2-5
SAMGGEGQETQY
>TRBV20-1|TRBJ1-2
SARDITRGWGYT
>TRBV18|TRBJ2-4
ASSPNNAKNIQY
>TRBV5-1|TRBJ2-7
ASTQERTDYEQY
>TRBV19|TRBJ2-5
ASSPSEGGMAQY
>TRBV6-2/TRBV6-3|TRBJ1-2
ASSYSIQDDTYGYT
>TRBV7-8|TRBJ2-5
ASSLWMAGGGRETQY
>TRBV6-1|TRBJ1-2
ASSDYRDGYT
>TRBV6-1|TRBJ1-2
ASSEKTGGHGYT
>TRBV6-1|TRBJ1-5
ASRHPPLRGRQPQH
>TRBV7-2|TRBJ2-7
ASSLALGQSGEQY
>TRBV5-1|TRBJ2-5
ASSLTSGTEETQY
>TRBV2|TRBJ1-1
ASSEVPGADAF
>TRBV6-1|TRBJ1-2
ASSEVADYGYT
>TRBV18|TRBJ1-1
ASSSSGMTEAF
>TRBV6-1|TRBJ1-6
ASSPGGQVDSPLH
>TRBV11-3|TRBJ2-7
AEGQGYEQY
>TRBV2|TRBJ2-7
ASGRRDRVLLEQY
>TRBV10-3|TRBJ2-7
AISESQEQY
>TRBV12-3/TRBV12-4|TRBJ1-1
ASSLEGSRTEAF
>TRBV9|TRBJ2-2
ASSADSANTGELF
>TRBV19|TRBJ1-1
ASSSGYNTEAF
>TRBV27|TRBJ1-5
ASSLSGQAGGNQPQH
>TRBV6-1|TRBJ1-3
ASSARTGFGNTIY
>TRBV9|TRBJ1-2
ASSVVPVADSYGYT
>TRBV5-1|TRBJ2-5
ASSLVALETQY
>TRBV10-1|TRBJ2-3
ASSERRGDTQY
>TRBV6-4|TRBJ1-1
ASSDSSRTGNTEAF
>TRBV28|TRBJ1-2
ASSLSASSLLGYGYT
>TRBV29-1|TRBJ2-5
SVTSGSRQETQY
>TRBV10-2|TRBJ2-2
ASTDVSAPGELF
>TRBV5-1|TRBJ1-2
ASSAGLGYGYT